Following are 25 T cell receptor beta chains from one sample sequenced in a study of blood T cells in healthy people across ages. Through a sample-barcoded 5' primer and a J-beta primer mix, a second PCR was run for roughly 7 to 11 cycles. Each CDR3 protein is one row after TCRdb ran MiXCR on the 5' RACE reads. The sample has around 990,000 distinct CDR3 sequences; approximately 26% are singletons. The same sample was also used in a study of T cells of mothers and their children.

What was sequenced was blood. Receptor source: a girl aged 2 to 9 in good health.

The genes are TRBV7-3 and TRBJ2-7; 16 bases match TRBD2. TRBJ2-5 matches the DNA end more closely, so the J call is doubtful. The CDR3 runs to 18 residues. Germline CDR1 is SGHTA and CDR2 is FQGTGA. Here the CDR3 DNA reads TGTGCCAGCAGCTTAAGAGGGACTAGCGGGGGGGCGGAAGAGACCCAGTACTTC. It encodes CASSLRGTSGGAEETQYF.

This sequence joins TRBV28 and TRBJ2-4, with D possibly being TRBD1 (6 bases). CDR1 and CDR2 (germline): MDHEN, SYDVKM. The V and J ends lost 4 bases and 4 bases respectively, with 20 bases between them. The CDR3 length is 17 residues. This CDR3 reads CASSSTRGSPGKNIQYF. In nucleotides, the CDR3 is TGTGCCAGCAGTTCTACTAGGGGGTCCCCGGGAAAAAACATTCAGTACTTC.

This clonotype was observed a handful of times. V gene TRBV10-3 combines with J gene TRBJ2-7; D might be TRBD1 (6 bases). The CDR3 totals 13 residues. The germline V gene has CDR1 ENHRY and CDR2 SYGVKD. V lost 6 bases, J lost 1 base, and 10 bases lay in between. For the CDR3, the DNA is TGTGCCATCAGAGGGACAAATTCCTACGAGCAGTACTTC. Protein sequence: CAIRGTNSYEQYF.

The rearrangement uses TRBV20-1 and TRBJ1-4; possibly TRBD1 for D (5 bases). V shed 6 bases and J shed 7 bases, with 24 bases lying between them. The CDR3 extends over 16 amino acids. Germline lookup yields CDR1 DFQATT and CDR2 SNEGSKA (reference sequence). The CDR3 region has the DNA TGCAGTGCGTATCGCGATCCGGGACTCACGAGTGAAAAACTGTTTTTT. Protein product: CSAYRDPGLTSEKLFF.

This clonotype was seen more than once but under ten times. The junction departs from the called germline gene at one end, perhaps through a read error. CDR3 nucleotide sequence: TGTGCTAGCAGCCGCGGCGGCGGGGATGAGCAGTTCTTC. Protein: CASSRGGGDEQFF. The gene calls are TRBV7-7 and TRBJ2-1, with D possibly TRBD2 on 6 matching bases. The CDR3 runs 13 residues. Germline CDR1 reads SSHAT; CDR2 reads FNYEAQ (reference sequence).

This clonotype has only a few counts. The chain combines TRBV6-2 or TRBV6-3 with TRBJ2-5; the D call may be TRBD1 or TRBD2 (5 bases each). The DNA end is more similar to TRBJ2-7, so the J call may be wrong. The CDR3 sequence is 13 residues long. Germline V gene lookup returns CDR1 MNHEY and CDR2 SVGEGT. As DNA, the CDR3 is TGTGCCAGCTTCGGGGACCCTACCTACGAGCAGTACTTC. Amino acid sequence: CASFGDPTYEQYF.

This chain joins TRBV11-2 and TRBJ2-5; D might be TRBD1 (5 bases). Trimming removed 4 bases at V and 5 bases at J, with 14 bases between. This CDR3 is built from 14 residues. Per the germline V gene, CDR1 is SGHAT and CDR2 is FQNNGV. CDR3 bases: TGTGCCAGCAGCTATCAGGGTTACACGGAGACCCAGTACTTC. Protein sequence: CASSYQGYTETQYF.

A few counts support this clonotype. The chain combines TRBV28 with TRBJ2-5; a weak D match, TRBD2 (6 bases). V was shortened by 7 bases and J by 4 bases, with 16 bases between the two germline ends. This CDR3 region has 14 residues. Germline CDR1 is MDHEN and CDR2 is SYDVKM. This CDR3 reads CASNKGRPRETQYF. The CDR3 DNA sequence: TGTGCCAGCAACAAGGGGAGGCCAAGAGAGACCCAGTACTTC.

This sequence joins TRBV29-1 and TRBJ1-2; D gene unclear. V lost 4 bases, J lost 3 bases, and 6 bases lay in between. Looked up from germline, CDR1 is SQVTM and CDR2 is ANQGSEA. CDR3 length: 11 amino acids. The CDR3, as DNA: TGCAGCGTTGTAGCGGACTATGGCTACACCTTC. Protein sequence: CSVVADYGYTF. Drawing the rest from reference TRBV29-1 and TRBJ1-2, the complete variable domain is SAVISQKPSRDICQRGTSLTIQCQVDSQVTMMFWYRQQPGQSLTLIATANQGSEATYESGFVIDKFPISRPNLTFSTLTVSNMSPEDSSIYLCSVVADYGYTFGSGTRLTVV.

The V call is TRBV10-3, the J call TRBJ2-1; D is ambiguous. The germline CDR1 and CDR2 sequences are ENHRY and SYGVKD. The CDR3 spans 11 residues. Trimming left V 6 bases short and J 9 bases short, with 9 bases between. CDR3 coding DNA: TGTGCCATCAGGACTGAGGTTGAGCAGTTCTTC. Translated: CAIRTEVEQFF.

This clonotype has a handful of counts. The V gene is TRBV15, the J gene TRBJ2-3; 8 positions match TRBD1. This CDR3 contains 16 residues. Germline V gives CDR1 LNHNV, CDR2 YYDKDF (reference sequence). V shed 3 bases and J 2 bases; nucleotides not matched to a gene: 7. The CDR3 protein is CATSSGDRGSTDTQYF. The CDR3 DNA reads TGTGCCACCAGCAGTGGCGACAGGGGCTCCACAGATACGCAGTATTTT.

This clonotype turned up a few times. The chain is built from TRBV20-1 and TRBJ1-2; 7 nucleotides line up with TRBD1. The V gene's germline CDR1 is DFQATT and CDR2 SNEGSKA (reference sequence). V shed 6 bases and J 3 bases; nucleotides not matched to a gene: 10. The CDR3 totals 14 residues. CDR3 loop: CSAVQQGPYYGYTF. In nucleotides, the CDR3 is TGCAGTGCAGTTCAACAGGGGCCATACTATGGCTACACCTTC.

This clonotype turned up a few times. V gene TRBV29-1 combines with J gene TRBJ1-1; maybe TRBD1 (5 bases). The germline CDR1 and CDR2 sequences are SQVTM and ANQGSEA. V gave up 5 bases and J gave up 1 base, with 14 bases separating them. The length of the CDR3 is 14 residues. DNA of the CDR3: TGCAGCGTTCCACTTGGGGCGGGGAACACTGAAGCTTTCTTT. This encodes CSVPLGAGNTEAFF.

CDR3 loop: CASSVAFLGPGPTYEQYF. CDR3 nucleotides: TGTGCCAGCAGTGTAGCTTTCTTGGGGCCAGGGCCTACGTACGAGCAGTACTTC. The V call is TRBV6-1, the J call TRBJ2-7; tentative D call: TRBD1 (5 bases). With 4 bases removed from V and 4 bases from J, the gap between germline ends came to 26 bases. Looked up from germline, CDR1 is MNHNS and CDR2 is SASEGT. The CDR3 covers 18 residues.

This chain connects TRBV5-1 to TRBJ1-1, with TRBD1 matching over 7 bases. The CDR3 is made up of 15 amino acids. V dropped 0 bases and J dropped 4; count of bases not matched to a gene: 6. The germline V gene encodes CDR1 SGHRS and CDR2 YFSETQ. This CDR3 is CASSLESTGVTEAFF. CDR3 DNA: TGCGCCAGCAGCTTGGAATCAACAGGGGTCACTGAAGCTTTCTTT.

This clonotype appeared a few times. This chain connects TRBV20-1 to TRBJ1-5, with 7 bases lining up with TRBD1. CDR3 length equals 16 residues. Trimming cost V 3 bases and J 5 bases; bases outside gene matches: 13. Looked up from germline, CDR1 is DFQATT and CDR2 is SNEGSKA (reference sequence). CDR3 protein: CSASPPGTVFYQPQHF. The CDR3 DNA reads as TGCAGTGCTAGCCCCCCCGGGACAGTTTTCTATCAGCCCCAGCATTTT.

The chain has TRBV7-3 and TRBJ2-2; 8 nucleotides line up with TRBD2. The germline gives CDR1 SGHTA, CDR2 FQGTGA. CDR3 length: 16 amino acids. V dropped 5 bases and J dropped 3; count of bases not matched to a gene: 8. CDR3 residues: CASSPRTSWDTGELFF. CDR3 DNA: TGTGCCAGCAGCCCCCGGACTAGCTGGGACACCGGGGAGCTGTTTTTT.

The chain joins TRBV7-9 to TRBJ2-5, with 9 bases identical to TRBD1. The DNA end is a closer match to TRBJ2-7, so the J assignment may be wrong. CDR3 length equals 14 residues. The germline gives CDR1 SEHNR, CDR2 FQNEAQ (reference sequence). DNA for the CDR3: TGTGCCAGCAGCGCAACGGGACAGGGATACGAGCAGTACTTC. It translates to CASSATGQGYEQYF.

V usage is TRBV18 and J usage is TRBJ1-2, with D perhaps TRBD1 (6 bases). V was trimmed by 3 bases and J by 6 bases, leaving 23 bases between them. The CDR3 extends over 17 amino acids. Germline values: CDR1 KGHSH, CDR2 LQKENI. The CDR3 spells CASSPGGQLNVLHGYTF. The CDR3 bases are TGTGCCAGCTCACCGGGAGGACAGTTAAATGTTCTCCATGGCTACACCTTC.

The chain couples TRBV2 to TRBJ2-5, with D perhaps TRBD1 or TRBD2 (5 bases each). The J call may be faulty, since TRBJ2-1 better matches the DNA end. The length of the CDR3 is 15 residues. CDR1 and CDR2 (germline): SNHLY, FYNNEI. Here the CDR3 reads CASRGKSGGYNEQFF. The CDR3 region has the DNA TGTGCCAGCAGGGGAAAGAGTGGGGGCTACAATGAGCAGTTCTTC.

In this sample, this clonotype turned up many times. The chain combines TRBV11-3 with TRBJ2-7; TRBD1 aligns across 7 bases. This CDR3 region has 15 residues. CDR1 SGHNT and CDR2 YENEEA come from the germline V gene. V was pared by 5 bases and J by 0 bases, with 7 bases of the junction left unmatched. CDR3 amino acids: CASSLGQASSYEQYF. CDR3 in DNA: TGTGCCAGCAGCCTTGGACAGGCTTCCTCCTACGAGCAGTACTTC.

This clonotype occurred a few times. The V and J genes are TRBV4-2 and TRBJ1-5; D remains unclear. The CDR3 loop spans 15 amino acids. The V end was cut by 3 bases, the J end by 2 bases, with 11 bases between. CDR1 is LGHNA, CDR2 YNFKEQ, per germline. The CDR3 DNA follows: TGTGCCAGCAGCCAGGAGGGAGGTGGCAATCAGCCCCAGCATTTT. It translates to CASSQEGGGNQPQHF.

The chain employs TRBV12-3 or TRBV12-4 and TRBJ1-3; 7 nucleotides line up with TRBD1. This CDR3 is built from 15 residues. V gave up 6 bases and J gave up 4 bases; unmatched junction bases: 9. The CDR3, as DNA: TGTGCCAGCAGCCCAGGGGGTTTGGGAGGAAACACCATATATTTT. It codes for CASSPGGLGGNTIYF.

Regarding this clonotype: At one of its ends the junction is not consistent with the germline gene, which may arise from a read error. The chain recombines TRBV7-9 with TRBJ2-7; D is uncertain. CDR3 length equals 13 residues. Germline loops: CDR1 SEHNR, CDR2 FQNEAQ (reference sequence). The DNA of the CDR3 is TGTGCCAGCAGCTTAACCCACAAGGCTCCGACCAACTTC. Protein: CASSLTHKAPTNF.

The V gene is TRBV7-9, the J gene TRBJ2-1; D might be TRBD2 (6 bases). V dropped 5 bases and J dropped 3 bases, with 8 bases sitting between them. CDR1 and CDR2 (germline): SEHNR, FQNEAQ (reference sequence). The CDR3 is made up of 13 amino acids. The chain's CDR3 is CASSGGNYNEQFF. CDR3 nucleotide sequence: TGTGCCAGCAGCGGGGGGAACTACAATGAGCAGTTCTTC. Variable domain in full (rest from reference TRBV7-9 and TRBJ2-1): DTGVSQNPRHKITKRGQNVTFRCDPISEHNRLYWYRQTLGQGPEFLTYFQNEAQLEKSRLLSDRFSAERPKGSFSTLEIQRTEQGDSAMYLCASSGGNYNEQFFGPGTRLTVL.